This TCR beta chain was recovered during a study of identical twins' blood T cells. A single record per CDR3 protein comes from TCRdb applying MiXCR to the 5' RACE reads. Seen here are 300,000 to 400,000 distinct CDR3 sequences, 28% observed once, and the top ten hold around 5.6%. Three pairs of healthy female monozygous twins were the donors. There are 11 residues in the CDR3. CDR1 is SNHLY and CDR2 is FYNNEI in the germline V gene. The V and J ends lost 3 bases and 6 bases respectively, with 5 bases between them. This receptor was obtained from a woman aged 18-49 years in good health. What was sequenced was PBMCs. The chain combines TRBV2 with TRBJ1-1; D gene ambiguous. CDR3 residues: CASSDIAEAFF. DNA of the CDR3: TGTGCCAGCAGTGACATCGCTGAAGCTTTCTTT.